This TCR beta chain came from a study of cytomegalovirus exposure and HLA in healthy donors. Study details: The use of the same platform for the roughly 130 validation repertoires and the approximately 690 first-cohort repertoires was reported by a later analysis.

Study conclusions and caveats: The TCR clusters that emerged in the first cohort tended, a later analysis found, to co-occur in the approximately 110 validation repertoires. The study found most TCR sequences rare, yet found some public TCRs in many donors.

Worth noting for this clone: Its antigen is undetermined.

Generated by immunoSEQ multiplex PCR, the TCRdb table keeps only in-frame clones and is missing some. This table has roughly 250,000 clones, nearly 90% appearing once. Germline loops: CDR1 SGHNT, CDR2 YYREEE (reference sequence). This CDR3 has 14 residues. V lost 5 bases and J lost 10; bases outside the gene matches: 9. Sequencing used PBMCs. The receptor was derived from a woman younger than 30 in good health and CMV-seronegative. The J gene is TRBJ1-6, the V gene TRBV5-4; the match to TRBD1 covers 7 bases. Here the CDR3 reads CASSPDRAGSPLHF. The CDR3 coding sequence is TGTGCCAGCAGTCCCGACAGGGCGGGATCACCCCTCCACTTT.